Listed below are T cell receptor beta chains from one sample, sequenced in a study of shared T cell receptors in the human thymus. The protocol was immunoSEQ multiplex PCR, while the TCRdb copy is restricted to in-frame clones and leaves out a portion. This table holds roughly 710,000 clones, over 75% found once. The same sample was also used in a study of human thymus T cells.

The sequenced material came from thymocytes. The receptors derive from a girl in the first two years of life with a congenital heart defect. Both conserved end residues are part of each CDR3. The D gene is left open where the match is weak. Only part of the rows carry a size: once, few, many, or a class if the clone is expanded.

>TRBV19|TRBJ2-3|14|TRBD1|NA
TGTGCCAGTAGTGGTGGACAGGGGGGTAATACGCAGTATTTT
CASSGGQGGNTQYF
>TRBV15|TRBJ2-3|16|TRBD2|NA
TGTGCCACCAGCAGAGAGACTAGCGGGCTCACAGATACGCAGTATTTT
CATSRETSGLTDTQYF
>TRBV5-4|TRBJ2-7|20|TRBD1|NA
TGTGCCAGCAGCTCCTTACATAAGAAATCGGACAGGCTCCTTGCGTACGAGCAGTACTTC
CASSSLHKKSDRLLAYEQYF
>TRBV9|TRBJ2-7|14|TRBD1|NA
TGTGCCAGCAGCGGACAGGGACAGCCTTACGAGCAGTACTTC
CASSGQGQPYEQYF
>TRBV12-5|TRBJ2-2|18|TRBD2|NA
TGTGCTAGTGGTTTGGTAAAAAGGGGACTACTGTTCACCGGGGAGCTGTTTTTT
CASGLVKRGLLFTGELFF
>TRBV29-1|TRBJ2-3|15|TRBD2|NA
TGCAGCGCCGGAAGTAGCGGGGGCAGCACAGATACGCAGTATTTT
CSAGSSGGSTDTQYF
>TRBV27|TRBJ2-7|16|NA|NA
TGTGCCAGCAGCCGGGACTCCACCCCCGGGGGTTACGAGCAGTACTTC
CASSRDSTPGGYEQYF
>TRBV29-1|TRBJ2-1|14|NA|once
TGCAGCGTCCCACCGAGGGGACTCTCAAATGAGCAGTTCTTC
CSVPPRGLSNEQFF
>TRBV5-1|TRBJ1-1|19|NA|NA
TGCGCCAGCAGCTCGGAGGTGAGGACGGTAAACTTAATGAACACTGAAGCTTTCTTT
CASSSEVRTVNLMNTEAFF
>TRBV5-5|TRBJ1-4|16|NA|NA
TGTGCCAGCAGCTTGATTGCGGACAGCGATAATGAAAAACTGTTTTTT
CASSLIADSDNEKLFF
>TRBV6-5|TRBJ1-1|12|NA|NA
TGTGCCAGCAGTACCCCGACCCAGCGGGCTTTCTTT
CASSTPTQRAFF
>TRBV29-1|TRBJ2-3|14|TRBD2|NA
TGCAGCGGGGCTAGCGGAGCTAGCACAGATACGCAGTATTTT
CSGASGASTDTQYF
>TRBV27|TRBJ1-1|15|NA|NA
TGTGCCAGCAGTAGGGCCGGACGGGAGGGCACTGAAGCTTTCTTT
CASSRAGREGTEAFF
>TRBV25-1|TRBJ2-4|14|TRBD1|NA
TGTGCCAGCAGTGAATGGGACAGGGAGGACATTCAGTACTTC
CASSEWDREDIQYF
>TRBV5-6|TRBJ1-1|18|TRBD1|NA
TGTGCCAGCAGCCCAAAGCGGACAGGGGAAGCCCCGGGGACTGAAGCTTTCTTT
CASSPKRTGEAPGTEAFF